This T cell receptor (beta chain) was sequenced in a study of shared clonotypes between healthy human individuals. CD8 cells classed as naive were CD45RO-negative and positively selected for CCR7, excluding terminally differentiated effector memory CD45RA+ cells. Using immunoSEQ multiplex PCR, the repertoire was profiled, and TCRdb retains in-frame clones only, with some absent. The sample has hundreds of thousands of clones, 95% seen once. This CDR3 has 16 amino acids. The germline V gene encodes CDR1 LGHNA and CDR2 YNFKEQ. J was trimmed by 4 bases and V by 1 base; bases with no gene match: 3. This clone turned up a few times.

The origin of this receptor is a woman aged 25-40 years in good health. Sequences were obtained from naive CD8+ T cells sorted from blood. The chain couples TRBV4-2 to TRBJ1-5; 11 nucleotides match TRBD1. Here the CDR3 DNA reads TGTGCCAGCAGCCAAGGGACAGGGGGCAGTAATCAGCCCCAGCATTTT. It translates to CASSQGTGGSNQPQHF.